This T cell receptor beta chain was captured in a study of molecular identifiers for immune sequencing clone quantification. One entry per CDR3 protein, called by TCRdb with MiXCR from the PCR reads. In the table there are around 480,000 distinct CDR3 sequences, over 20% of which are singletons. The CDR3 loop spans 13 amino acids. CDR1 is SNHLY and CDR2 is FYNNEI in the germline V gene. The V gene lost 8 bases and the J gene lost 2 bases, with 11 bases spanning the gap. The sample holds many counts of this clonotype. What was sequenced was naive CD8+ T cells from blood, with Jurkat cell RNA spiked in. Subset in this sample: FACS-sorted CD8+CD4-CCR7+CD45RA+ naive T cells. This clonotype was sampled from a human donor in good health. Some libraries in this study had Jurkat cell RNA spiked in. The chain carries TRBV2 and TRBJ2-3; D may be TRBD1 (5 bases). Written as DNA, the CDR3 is TGTGCCAGCCTAGGGGATAACACAGATACGCAGTATTTT. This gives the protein CASLGDNTDTQYF. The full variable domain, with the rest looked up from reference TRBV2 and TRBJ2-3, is EPEVTQTPSHQVTQMGQEVILRCVPISNHLYFYWYRQILGQKVEFLVSFYNNEISEKSEIFDDQFSVERPDGSNFTLKIRSTKLEDSAMYFCASLGDNTDTQYFGPGTRLTVL.